This T cell receptor beta chain was identified during a study of T cell changes during pregnancy in multiple sclerosis. With V trimmed by 4 bases and J by 0 bases, 3 bases remained unmatched. There are 15 residues in the CDR3. From germline, CDR1 is SGHAT and CDR2 FQNNGV. Clones were sequenced by immunoSEQ multiplex PCR, and TCRdb holds only the in-frame ones, with some missing. The sample lists 90,000 to 100,000 clones; almost 95% were seen once. Material: peripheral blood, obtained in the third trimester of pregnancy. J is TRBJ2-1 and V is TRBV11-2, with TRBD2 matching 7 bases. The source of this sequence is a female donor with multiple sclerosis, enrolled in a pregnancy study. The CDR3 is CASSSKRDSYNEQFF. CDR3 in DNA: TGTGCCAGCAGCTCGAAGCGGGACTCCTACAATGAGCAGTTCTTC.